This record concerns one T cell receptor (beta chain) sequence. This entry belongs to a study of blood T cell repertoires in COVID-19. The overall study: Researchers got acute and convalescent COVID-19 samples from the United States, Italy and Spain. T cells, B-cell-depleted T cells, or PBMCs provided the cDNA or gDNA that served as material.

Original methodology: Amplification with reference gene primers provided the estimates of nucleated cell counts. The protocol was immunoSEQ multiplex PCR, while the TCRdb copy is restricted to in-frame clones and leaves out a portion. V and J calls and clone size are those listed in that table; D and trimming were worked out from the DNA. In the table there are some 380,000 clones, more than 75% of which are singletons. The sequence derives from a human donor with acute or convalescent COVID-19. The donor label of this sample is uncertain. The specimen sequenced was peripheral blood.

CDR3 loop: CASSLTAGTKRSSEQYF. The DNA of the CDR3 is TGCGCCAGCAGCTTGACAGCCGGGACAAAAAGGTCGAGCGAGCAGTACTTC. V gene TRBV5-1 combines with J gene TRBJ2-7; the D gene is possibly TRBD1 (6 bases). This CDR3 has 17 residues. Germline lookup yields CDR1 SGHRS and CDR2 YFSETQ. The V end was cut by 1 base, the J end by 6 bases, with 23 bases between.